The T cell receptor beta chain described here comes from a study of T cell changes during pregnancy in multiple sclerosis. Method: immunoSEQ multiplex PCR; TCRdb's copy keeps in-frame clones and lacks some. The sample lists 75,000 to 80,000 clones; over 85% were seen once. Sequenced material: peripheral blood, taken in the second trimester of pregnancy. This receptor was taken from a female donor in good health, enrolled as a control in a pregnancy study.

CDR3 residues: CASSLGDGTVYEQYF. CDR3 DNA sequence: TGTGCCAGCAGCTTAGGCGACGGGACAGTTTACGAGCAGTACTTC. The chain is built from TRBV5-4 and TRBJ2-7; 7 nucleotides agree with TRBD1. The CDR3 runs 15 residues. Germline CDR1 is SGHNT and CDR2 is YYREEE (reference sequence). The V segment lost 2 bases and the J segment 4 bases; nucleotides outside the gene matches: 9.